Reported below is one T cell receptor (beta chain). Its antigen is still unknown. Germline CDR1 is DFQATT and CDR2 is SNEGSKA (reference sequence). Deletions cut 5 bases from V and 11 bases from J, with 24 bases between. The CDR3 covers 14 residues. This record belongs to a study of blood T cells in healthy people across ages. Study-wide results and limits: One million T cells yielded diversity estimates that were considered underestimates. Significant beta diversity loss was already apparent by age roughly 44, declining roughly linearly.

It was with a sample-barcoded 5' primer and a J-beta primer mix that a second PCR of roughly 7 to 12 cycles was run. Through a template-switch adaptor with 12 random nucleotides, each cDNA molecule received a tag. Every sample produced at least 3 million CDR3-containing paired-end reads. MiXCR, run by TCRdb on the 5' RACE reads, gives a single entry per CDR3 protein. The table records about 780,000 distinct CDR3 sequences, around 45% of them present only once. The clonotype originates from an elderly man in good health. Sample: blood. The chain is built from TRBV20-1 and TRBJ2-5; possible D gene TRBD2, 6 bases. CDR3 coding DNA: TGCAGTGCTTCCCCCCCCGGGACTGTCATCAAGCAGTACTTC. The encoded protein is CSASPPGTVIKQYF.